This entry concerns a single TCR beta chain. The repertoire was sequenced with immunoSEQ multiplex PCR; TCRdb's copy has only in-frame clones and lacks some. There are just under 85,000 clones in the sample; approximately 90% occur only once, and under 3% lies in the top ten. This entry belongs to a study of T cell changes during pregnancy in multiple sclerosis. Trimming removed 5 bases from V and 1 base from J, with 9 bases in between. Germline values: CDR1 MGHDK, CDR2 SYGVNS. CDR3 length equals 14 residues. The chain links TRBV25-1 to TRBJ1-3; perhaps TRBD1 as D (5 bases). This TCR came from a female donor with multiple sclerosis, enrolled in a pregnancy study. Material: peripheral blood, obtained in the first trimester of pregnancy. The DNA for the CDR3 is TGTGCCAGCAGTCAGGGTCTATCTGGAAACACCATATATTTT. As protein: CASSQGLSGNTIYF. Looking up the rest from reference TRBV25-1 and TRBJ1-3 gives the full variable domain: EADIYQTPRYLVIGTGKKITLECSQTMGHDKMYWYQQDPGMELHLIHYSYGVNSTEKGDLSSESTVSRIRTEHFPLTLESARPSHTSQYLCASSQGLSGNTIYFGEGSWLTVV.